The next 16 T cell receptor beta chains were all read from a single sample in a study of liver allograft versus peripheral blood T cells. Study background: Within transplanted livers, the T cell receptor repertoires were examined and compared against the repertoires present in the peripheral blood of liver transplant recipients.

TCRdb reanalysed the reads using MiXCR and keeps one entry per CDR3 protein. The sample lists around 15,000 distinct CDR3 sequences, around 23% occurring once. The source is a human patient who had a liver transplant. Some T cells could come from the graft donor.

By proportion, this clonotype is medium-sized. This CDR3 is CASSKIGTHSGANVLTF. In nucleotides, the CDR3 is TGTGCCAGCAGCAAAATCGGGACACACTCTGGGGCCAACGTCCTGACTTTC. This chain joins TRBV6-6 and TRBJ2-6; D is possibly TRBD1 (6 bases). V dropped 6 bases and J dropped 0 bases, with 15 bases sitting between them. The CDR3 length is 17 residues. Germline V CDR1 and CDR2: MNHNY, SVGAGI (reference sequence).

Note on this clonotype: Possible read error: a much larger clone is one base away. The V gene is TRBV7-9, the J gene TRBJ1-2; D is undetermined. Germline V gives CDR1 SEHNR, CDR2 FQNEAQ (reference sequence). The CDR3 is made up of 13 amino acids. Here the CDR3 reads CVSSREQAYGYTF. The CDR3 DNA reads TGTGTCAGCAGCCGAGAGCAGGCGTATGGCTACACCTTC.

The sample holds a few counts of this clonotype. The gene calls are TRBV28 and TRBJ2-1; D gene unclear. Deletions cut 8 bases from V and 2 bases from J, with 4 bases between. Germline V gene lookup returns CDR1 MDHEN and CDR2 SYDVKM. This CDR3 has 11 residues. Here the CDR3 reads CASRAYNEQFF. The CDR3 DNA is TGTGCCAGCCGCGCCTACAATGAGCAGTTCTTC.

V and J are TRBV10-3 and TRBJ1-6; D is unclear. V was shortened by 0 bases and J by 9 bases, with 12 bases between the two germline ends. The CDR3 is made up of 15 amino acids. The germline V gene encodes CDR1 ENHRY and CDR2 SYGVKD. CDR3 in amino acids: CAISESGGGGSPLHF. The CDR3 DNA reads as TGTGCCATCAGTGAGTCTGGTGGCGGAGGTTCACCCCTCCACTTT.

The CDR3 reads CASSLGDTSEQYF. CDR3 sequence (DNA): TGTGCCAGCAGTTTAGGGGACACGTCCGAGCAGTACTTC. The gene calls are TRBV12-3 or TRBV12-4 and TRBJ2-7, with D possibly being TRBD1 (6 bases). Trimming shortened V by 1 base and J by 6 bases, and 10 bases separated the two germline ends. The length of the CDR3 is 13 residues.

By share of the sample, this clonotype is medium-sized (0.01 to 0.1%). The chain links TRBV28 to TRBJ1-6; D unresolved. Germline values: CDR1 MDHEN, CDR2 SYDVKM. The CDR3 is made up of 11 amino acids. The V and J ends lost 2 bases and 10 bases respectively, with 3 bases between them. CDR3 sequence reads: CASSLGSPLHF. The CDR3 bases are TGTGCCAGCAGTTTAGGCTCACCCCTCCACTTT. Full variable domain (rest looked up from reference TRBV28 and TRBJ1-6): DVKVTQSSRYLVKRTGEKVFLECVQDMDHENMFWYRQDPGLGLRLIYFSYDVKMKEKGDIPEGYSVSREKKERFSLILESASTNQTSMYLCASSLGSPLHFGNGTRLTVT.

This clonotype was recorded only once. This rearrangement joins TRBV20-1 to TRBJ2-7; D gene ambiguous. Trimming cost V 0 bases and J 3 bases, with 12 bases left between them. The germline V gene has CDR1 DFQATT and CDR2 SNEGSKA (reference sequence). The CDR3 sequence is 14 residues long. The CDR3 DNA reads TGCAGTGCTAGAGATCTCAGGACCCTCTACGAGCAGTACTTC. Translation: CSARDLRTLYEQYF.

In nucleotides, the CDR3 is TGTGCCAGCAGCACCCAGGGTCAGACCCAGTACTTC. Its protein is CASSTQGQTQYF. The chain carries TRBV7-2 and TRBJ2-5, with TRBD1 as a possible D gene (5 bases). Trimming stripped 5 bases from V and 6 bases from J, with 10 bases between. The CDR3 is 12 residues long. The germline gives CDR1 SGHTA, CDR2 FQGNSA.

This clonotype occurred many times. The chain is built from TRBV6-1 and TRBJ2-7; TRBD2 matches 8 bases. With 7 bases clipped from V and 3 bases from J, the junction kept 11 bases outside the gene matches. CDR3 length equals 15 residues. Germline V gene lookup returns CDR1 MNHNS and CDR2 SASEGT. DNA of the CDR3: TGTGCCAGCACCGTACGTACGAGCGGGGGCTACGAGCAGTACTTC. It encodes CASTVRTSGGYEQYF.

Concerning this clonotype: At one end the junction does not follow the germline gene, possibly because of a read error. This rearrangement joins TRBV9 to TRBJ2-5; D is possibly TRBD2 (6 bases). From germline, CDR1 is SGDLS and CDR2 YYNGEE. CDR3 length: 15 amino acids. The CDR3 DNA sequence: TGTGCCAGCAGCGTGCAGGACTACCCGAAAGAAACCCAGTACTTC. Protein sequence: CASSVQDYPKETQYF.

This clonotype is labeled medium-sized. The chain has TRBV18 and TRBJ1-1; D ambiguous. Germline CDR1 KGHSH, CDR2 LQKENI. The CDR3 is 16 residues long. V was clipped by 3 bases and J by 0 bases, with 14 bases between them. CDR3 residues: CASSPESGLMNTEAFF. CDR3 nucleotide sequence: TGTGCCAGCTCACCTGAGTCCGGCCTGATGAACACTGAAGCTTTCTTT.

This clonotype occurred a few times. The gene calls are TRBV5-4 and TRBJ1-5; D perhaps matches TRBD1 (5 bases). The germline V gene encodes CDR1 SGHNT and CDR2 YYREEE (reference sequence). The CDR3 runs 18 residues. Trimming left V 2 bases short and J 6 bases short, with 24 bases between. The CDR3 loop reads CASSFARAGDSTRQPQHF. DNA of the CDR3: TGTGCCAGCAGCTTTGCCCGAGCGGGGGACTCCACTCGTCAGCCCCAGCATTTT.

This clonotype was counted a few times. The gene calls are TRBV28 and TRBJ1-5, with D possibly being TRBD1 (5 bases). CDR1 is MDHEN, CDR2 SYDVKM, per germline. This CDR3 contains 12 residues. The CDR3 reads CAGGGNYQPQHF. The CDR3 nucleotides are TGTGCTGGCGGGGGGAATTATCAGCCCCAGCATTTT.

For the CDR3, the DNA is TGTGCCAGCTCACCAATGGGACAGAGGAGCCAGCCCCAGCATTTT. Its protein is CASSPMGQRSQPQHF. This sequence joins TRBV18 and TRBJ1-5, with TRBD1 matching over 7 bases. The CDR3 sequence is 15 residues long. Germline CDR1 is KGHSH and CDR2 is LQKENI. V was clipped by 2 bases and J by 7 bases; unmatched bases: 8.

This clonotype was picked up many times. The chain combines TRBV7-2 with TRBJ2-2, with D tentatively TRBD1 (5 bases). Germline V gene data show CDR1 as SGHTA and CDR2 as FQGNSA. This CDR3 contains 15 residues. Between the trimmed V and J ends, which lost 1 base and 1 base, there was a span of 7 bases. The CDR3 loop is CASSLDRLNTGELFF. The CDR3 bases are TGTGCCAGCAGCTTAGACAGGTTGAACACCGGGGAGCTGTTTTTT.

This clonotype has a handful of counts. This rearrangement joins TRBV19 to TRBJ1-5; TRBD1 agrees at 8 bases. CDR1 and CDR2 (germline): LNHDA, SQIVND (reference sequence). V dropped 3 bases and J dropped 2; count of bases not matched to a gene: 0. This CDR3 spans 14 amino acids. CDR3 in amino acids: CASSMTGGNQPQHF. The CDR3 nucleotides read TGTGCCAGTAGTATGACAGGGGGCAATCAGCCCCAGCATTTT.